The following is a T cell receptor (beta chain) sequence with its context. Antigen unknown. The CDR3 consists of 12 residues. Germline loops: CDR1 MNHNS, CDR2 SASEGT. The V end was cut by 6 bases, the J end by 1 base, with 6 bases between. PCR employed 60 Vbeta and 13 Jbeta primers. TCRdb keeps only in-frame clones here, not all; method: immunoSEQ multiplex PCR. This table has around 100,000 clones, 60% to 80% appearing once. This entry comes from a study of cytomegalovirus exposure and HLA in healthy donors. Study-wide results and limits: CMV serostatus alone was available as immune exposure information.

This TCR came from a man aged 45-65 years in good health and CMV-seropositive. The chain has TRBV6-1 and TRBJ2-5, with D hard to call. Sequencing was performed on PBMCs. CDR3 loop: CASRERQETQYF. The CDR3 DNA reads as TGTGCCAGCAGGGAACGCCAAGAGACCCAGTACTTC.